The present TCR beta chain was sequenced within a study of T cells after yellow fever vaccination. Study findings and constraints: Post-booster samples contained most primary-vaccination clones (approximately 96% CD4, approximately 88% CD8).

Only a few counts were recorded for this clonotype. Its specificity is unknown. Conversion of TCR transcripts into cDNA relied on 5'RACE template switching, which added a universal primer site and UMIs. One entry per CDR3 protein results from TCRdb running MiXCR on the 5' RACE reads. The data contain around 250,000 distinct CDR3 sequences, around 5.2% of them singletons. This CDR3 is built from 14 residues. Per the germline V gene, CDR1 is SEHNR and CDR2 is FQNEAQ (reference sequence). J was trimmed by 5 bases and V by 5 bases; bases with no gene match: 6. This sequence was found in a man younger than 30 who received the YFV17D yellow fever vaccine. The sequencing used CD4+ T cells sorted from PBMCs, collected on the day of the yellow fever booster vaccination. The chain couples TRBV7-9 to TRBJ2-7, with 10 nucleotides matching TRBD1. This CDR3 is CASSQTGGYHEQYF. The CDR3 nucleotides are TGTGCCAGCAGCCAGACAGGGGGCTACCACGAGCAGTACTTC.